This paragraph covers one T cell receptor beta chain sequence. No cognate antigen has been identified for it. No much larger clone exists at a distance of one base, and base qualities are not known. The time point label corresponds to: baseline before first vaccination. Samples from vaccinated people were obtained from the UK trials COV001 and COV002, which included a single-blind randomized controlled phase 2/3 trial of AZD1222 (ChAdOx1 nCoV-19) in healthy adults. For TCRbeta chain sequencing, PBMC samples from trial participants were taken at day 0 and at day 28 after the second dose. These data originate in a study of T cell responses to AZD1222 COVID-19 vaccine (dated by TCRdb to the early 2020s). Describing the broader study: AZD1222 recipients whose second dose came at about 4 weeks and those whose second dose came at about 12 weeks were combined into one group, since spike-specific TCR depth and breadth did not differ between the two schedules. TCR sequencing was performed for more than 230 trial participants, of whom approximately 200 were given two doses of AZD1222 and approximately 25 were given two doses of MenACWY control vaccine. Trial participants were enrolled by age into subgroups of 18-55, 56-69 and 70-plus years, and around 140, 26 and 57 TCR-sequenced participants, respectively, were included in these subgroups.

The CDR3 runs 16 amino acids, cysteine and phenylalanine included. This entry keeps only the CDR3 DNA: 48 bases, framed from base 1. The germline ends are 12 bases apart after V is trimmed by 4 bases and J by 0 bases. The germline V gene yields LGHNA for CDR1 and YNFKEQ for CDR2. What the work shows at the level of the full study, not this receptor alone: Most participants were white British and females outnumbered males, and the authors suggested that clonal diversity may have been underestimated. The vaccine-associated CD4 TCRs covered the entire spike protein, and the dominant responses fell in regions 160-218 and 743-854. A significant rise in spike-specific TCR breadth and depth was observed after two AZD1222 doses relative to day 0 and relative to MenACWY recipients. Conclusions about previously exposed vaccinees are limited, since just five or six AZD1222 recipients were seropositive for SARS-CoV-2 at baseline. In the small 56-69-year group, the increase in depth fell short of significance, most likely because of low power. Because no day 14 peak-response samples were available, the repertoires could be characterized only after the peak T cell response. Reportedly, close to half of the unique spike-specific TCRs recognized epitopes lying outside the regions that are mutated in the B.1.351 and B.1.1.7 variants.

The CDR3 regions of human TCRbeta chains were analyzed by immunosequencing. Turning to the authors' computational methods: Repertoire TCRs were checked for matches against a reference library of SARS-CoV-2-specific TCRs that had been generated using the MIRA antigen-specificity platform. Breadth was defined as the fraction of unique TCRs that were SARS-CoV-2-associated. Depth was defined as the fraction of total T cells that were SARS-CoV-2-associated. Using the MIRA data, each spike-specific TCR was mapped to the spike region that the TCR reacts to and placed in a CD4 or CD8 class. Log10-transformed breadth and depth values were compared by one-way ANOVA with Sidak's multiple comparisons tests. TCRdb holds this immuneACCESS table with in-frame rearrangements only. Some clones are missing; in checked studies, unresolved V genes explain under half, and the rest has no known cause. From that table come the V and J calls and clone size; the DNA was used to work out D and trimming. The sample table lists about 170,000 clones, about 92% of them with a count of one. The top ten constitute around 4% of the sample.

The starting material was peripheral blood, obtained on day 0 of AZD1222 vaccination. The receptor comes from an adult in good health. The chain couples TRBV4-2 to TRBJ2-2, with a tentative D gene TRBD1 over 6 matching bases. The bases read TGTGCCAGCAGCCGCACCGGGACATCGAACACCGGGGAGCTGTTTTTT. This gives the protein CASSRTGTSNTGELFF.